These 32 T cell receptor beta chains originate from one sample sequenced in a study of neoadjuvant anti-PD-1 for oral cavity cancer. Data came from immunoSEQ multiplex PCR; TCRdb stores just in-frame clones and leaves some out. The sample lists over 6,500 clones; about half were seen once. Sequences were derived from tumor tissue, sampled before nivolumab (anti-PD-1) treatment. The receptors here all came from a person between 35 and 79 years old with oral cavity squamous cell carcinoma.

This clone was detected a few times. The chain couples TRBV25-1 to TRBJ2-3, with TRBD2 matching over 10 bases. The CDR3 loop spans 17 amino acids. Looked up from germline, CDR1 is MGHDK and CDR2 is SYGVNS. J gave up 2 bases and V 2 bases, and 7 bases lay outside the gene matches. CDR3 in DNA: TGTGCCAGCAGTGAACTTGGTAGCGGGGGGTCCACAGATACGCAGTATTTT. It codes for CASSELGSGGSTDTQYF.

V usage is TRBV6-1 and J usage is TRBJ2-3; D not certain. V was shortened by 7 bases and J by 2 bases, with 16 bases between the two germline ends. The CDR3 spans 15 residues. Germline V gene data show CDR1 as MNHNS and CDR2 as SASEGT. The CDR3: CASNPLRGSTDTQYF. The CDR3 nucleotides read TGTGCCAGCAATCCCCTACGCGGTTCCACAGATACGCAGTATTTT.

J is TRBJ2-1 and V is TRBV9; D is possibly TRBD2 (6 bases). Germline CDR1 and CDR2: SGDLS and YYNGEE. This CDR3 region has 14 residues. V lost 3 bases, J lost 7 bases, and 14 bases lay in between. CDR3 residues: CASSAELAVNEQFF. The CDR3 DNA is TGTGCCAGCAGCGCCGAACTAGCAGTAAATGAGCAGTTCTTC.

This clone has just a few counts. The chain has TRBV6-4 and TRBJ1-5; no clear D gene. The CDR3 length is 14 residues. Germline loops: CDR1 MRHNA, CDR2 SNTAGT. The V gene lost 3 bases and the J gene lost 0 bases, with 6 bases spanning the gap. For the CDR3, the DNA is TGTGCCAGCAGTGAGGGTTATAGCAATCAGCCCCAGCATTTT. It codes for CASSEGYSNQPQHF.

Comments on this clone: One end of the junction does not line up with germline, which may come from a read error. The chain carries TRBV7-6 and TRBJ1-1; no firm D call. Germline lookup yields CDR1 SGHVS and CDR2 FNYEAQ. The CDR3 runs to 15 residues. The CDR3 DNA sequence: TGTGCCAGCAGGTTAGAGCCCAGTGGGAACACTGAAGCTTTCTTT. Translating gives CASRLEPSGNTEAFF.

The chain carries TRBV4-1 and TRBJ1-3; D is uncertain. Germline CDR1 and CDR2: MGHRA and YSYEKL. V lost 0 bases to trimming and J lost 6 bases, with 9 bases between them. This CDR3 region has 14 residues. The CDR3: CASSQDYPLNTIYF. CDR3 nucleotide sequence: TGCGCCAGCAGCCAAGACTACCCATTAAACACCATATATTTT.

The V call is TRBV10-3, the J call TRBJ1-2; TRBD1 aligns across 7 bases. Trimming took 0 bases from V and 7 from J; bases not matched to a gene: 8. The CDR3 runs 15 residues. CDR1 ENHRY and CDR2 SYGVKD come from the germline V gene. The CDR3 bases are TGTGCCATCAGTGAGTCGAGATCAGGGGGTGTTGGCTACACCTTC. This sequence encodes CAISESRSGGVGYTF.

The chain is built from TRBV11-2 and TRBJ2-2; D is ambiguous. V was trimmed by 5 bases and J by 1 base, leaving 8 bases between them. The CDR3 has 14 amino acids. Germline V gene lookup returns CDR1 SGHAT and CDR2 FQNNGV. The CDR3 here is CASSVQQNTGELFF. CDR3 nucleotides: TGTGCCAGCAGCGTGCAGCAGAACACCGGGGAGCTGTTTTTT.

This clone is categorized as medium-sized. V usage is TRBV5-8 and J usage is TRBJ1-1; weak D call: TRBD1 (5 bases). Between the trimmed V and J ends, which lost 4 bases and 7 bases, there was a span of 11 bases. CDR1 and CDR2 from the germline V gene are SGHTS and YDEGEE. The CDR3 sequence is 12 residues long. CDR3 in amino acids: CASSKGSGEAFF. Written as DNA, the CDR3 is TGTGCCAGCAGCAAGGGGTCAGGTGAAGCTTTCTTT.

This clone was counted between two and nine times. The V call is TRBV27, the J call TRBJ2-7, with 9 nucleotides matching TRBD2. J was trimmed by 6 bases and V by 5 bases; bases with no gene match: 11. Germline CDR1 is MNHEY and CDR2 is SMNVEV (reference sequence). The CDR3 is made up of 15 amino acids. In DNA form, the CDR3 reads TGTGCCAGCAGTCCCCTCGGACTAGCGACTCTCGAGCAGTACTTC. Its translation: CASSPLGLATLEQYF.

This clone was observed a handful of times. This chain uses TRBV11-3 with TRBJ2-1, with TRBD2 matching 10 bases. V shed 1 base and J 10 bases; nucleotides not matched to a gene: 1. The V gene's germline CDR1 is SGHNT and CDR2 YENEEA. This CDR3 contains 13 residues. Written as DNA, the CDR3 is TGTGCCAGCAGCTTAGGGGGACTAGCGGAGCAGTTCTTC. Protein: CASSLGGLAEQFF.

V is TRBV5-4 and J is TRBJ2-7; D perhaps matches TRBD2 (6 bases). The CDR3 has 14 residues. The V and J ends lost 4 bases and 2 bases respectively, with 13 bases between them. Germline V CDR1 and CDR2: SGHNT, YYREEE (reference sequence). CDR3 protein: CASSRDGGTYEQYF. The CDR3 DNA follows: TGTGCCAGCAGCCGGGACGGGGGAACCTACGAGCAGTACTTC.

The chain employs TRBV6-1 and TRBJ1-1; D not resolved. The CDR3 consists of 13 residues. Germline CDR1 and CDR2: MNHNS and SASEGT. Deletions cut 8 bases from V and 1 base from J, with 11 bases between. The CDR3 sequence is CASERAGNTEAFF. CDR3 nucleotide sequence: TGTGCCAGCGAGCGGGCAGGGAACACTGAAGCTTTCTTT.

This rearrangement joins TRBV14 to TRBJ2-5, with 8 bases matching TRBD2. The CDR3 runs to 17 residues. V dropped 1 base and J dropped 5; count of bases not matched to a gene: 12. Germline V lookup: CDR1 SGHDN, CDR2 FVKESK. CDR3 residues: CASSQVASSGRYETQYF. DNA for the CDR3: TGTGCCAGCAGCCAAGTGGCGTCCAGCGGGAGATACGAGACCCAGTACTTC.

The V and J genes are TRBV6-5 and TRBJ2-3; a possible D gene is TRBD2 (6 bases). The CDR3 extends over 14 amino acids. The germline V gene encodes CDR1 MNHEY and CDR2 SVGAGI. Trimming removed 7 bases at V and 0 bases at J, with 11 bases between. The CDR3 DNA follows: TGTGCCAGCAAAAGTAGCGGCAGCACAGATACGCAGTATTTT. This gives the protein CASKSSGSTDTQYF.

In this sample, this clone turned up a few times. This sequence joins TRBV28 and TRBJ1-5, with 9 nucleotides matching TRBD1. Per germline, CDR1 MDHEN and CDR2 SYDVKM. The CDR3 contains 14 residues. J was trimmed by 4 bases and V by 7 bases; bases with no gene match: 5. In DNA form, the CDR3 reads TGTGCCAGCACCCGAGGACAGGGGAATCAGCCCCAGCATTTT. It is translated as CASTRGQGNQPQHF. Combining the CDR3 with reference TRBV28 and TRBJ1-5 gives the whole variable domain DVKVTQSSRYLVKRTGEKVFLECVQDMDHENMFWYRQDPGLGLRLIYFSYDVKMKEKGDIPEGYSVSREKKERFSLILESASTNQTSMYLCASTRGQGNQPQHFGDGTRLSIL.

The V and J genes are TRBV2 and TRBJ1-1; TRBD1 might be the D (6 bases). Trimming cost V 6 bases and J 6 bases, with 17 bases left between them. The germline V gene has CDR1 SNHLY and CDR2 FYNNEI. The CDR3 loop spans 14 amino acids. CDR3 nucleotides: TGTGCCAGCAGGGGCCAGGGGAGGGTATCTGAAGCTTTCTTT. The encoded protein is CASRGQGRVSEAFF.

The chain joins TRBV6-5 to TRBJ1-4; D remains unclear. The V end was cut by 7 bases, the J end by 8 bases, with 17 bases between. The CDR3 contains 14 residues. The germline CDR1 and CDR2 sequences are MNHEY and SVGAGI. CDR3 in DNA: TGTGCCAGCAACTCGGAGGGAGTAGGAGAAAAACTGTTTTTT. Protein: CASNSEGVGEKLFF.

V and J are TRBV28 and TRBJ2-3, with D perhaps matching TRBD1 (7 bases). The V end lost 7 bases, the J end lost 6 bases, and 14 bases lay between the germline ends. This CDR3 has 13 residues. Germline V gene sequence: CDR1 MDHEN, CDR2 SYDVKM. The CDR3 here is CASILTGRDTQYF. CDR3 coding DNA: TGTGCCAGCATCTTGACAGGGAGGGATACGCAGTATTTT.

The rearrangement joins TRBV6-9 to TRBJ1-1; no firm D call. Germline values: CDR1 MNHGY, CDR2 SVAAGI. The CDR3 spans 14 residues. V lost 9 bases and J lost 2, with 16 bases in between. The CDR3 nucleotides read TGTGCCAGAGCTCTTGACCGAACCAACACTGAAGCTTTCTTT. It codes for CARALDRTNTEAFF.

Only a few counts were recorded for this clone. V gene TRBV7-3 combines with J gene TRBJ2-5, with D maybe TRBD1 (5 bases). Germline V CDR1 and CDR2: SGHTA, FQGTGA. V dropped 1 base and J dropped 0 bases, with 9 bases sitting between them. The length of the CDR3 is 15 residues. The CDR3 spells CASSLMGQNQETQYF. The CDR3 nucleotides read TGTGCCAGCAGCTTAATGGGGCAGAACCAAGAGACCCAGTACTTC.

Concerning this clone: Compared with germline, one end of the junction differs, possibly owing to a read error. The chain joins TRBV4-1 to TRBJ2-1; perhaps TRBD1 as D (5 bases). The CDR3 runs 14 residues. Germline V lookup: CDR1 MGHRA, CDR2 YSYEKL. The CDR3 spells CASSQEGAYNEQFF. The CDR3 bases are TGTGCCAGCAGCCAAGAAGGGGCCTACAATGAGCAGTTCTTC.

The V call is TRBV2, the J call TRBJ2-2, with TRBD2 matching 12 bases. V shed 5 bases and J 4 bases; nucleotides not matched to a gene: 23. Germline V CDR1 and CDR2: SNHLY, FYNNEI. The length of the CDR3 is 22 residues. CDR3 residues: CASSTGPAGLAGLKPGTGELFF. As DNA, the CDR3 is TGTGCCAGCAGTACAGGACCCGCAGGACTAGCGGGATTAAAGCCGGGCACCGGGGAGCTGTTTTTT.

The chain employs TRBV9 and TRBJ1-3; a possible D gene is TRBD1 (5 bases). In germline, CDR1 is SGDLS, CDR2 YYNGEE. This CDR3 region has 18 residues. V was pared by 3 bases and J by 3 bases, with 22 bases between. The DNA for the CDR3 is TGTGCCAGCAGCGCACGTGGGACGGCAAGCTTGGTTGGAAACACCATATATTTT. Its protein is CASSARGTASLVGNTIYF. Full variable domain (missing parts from reference TRBV9 and TRBJ1-3): DSGVTQTPKHLITATGQRVTLRCSPRSGDLSVYWYQQSLDQGLQFLIQYYNGEERAKGNILERFSAQQFPDLHSELNLSSLELGDSALYFCASSARGTASLVGNTIYFGEGSWLTVV.

This clone was seen a handful of times. V is TRBV5-1 and J is TRBJ2-2; D may correspond to TRBD1 or TRBD2 (6 bases each). The CDR3 sequence is 14 residues long. Deletions cut 4 bases from V and 6 bases from J, with 13 bases between. In germline, CDR1 is SGHRS, CDR2 YFSETQ. The CDR3 nucleotides are TGCGCCAGCAGCCTCGGAGGGGGAGCCGGGGAGCTGTTTTTT. Translation gives CASSLGGGAGELFF. Filled out from reference TRBV5-1 and TRBJ2-2, the complete variable domain reads KAGVTQTPRYLIKTRGQQVTLSCSPISGHRSVSWYQQTPGQGLQFLFEYFSETQRNKGNFPGRFSGRQFSNSRSEMNVSTLELGDSALYLCASSLGGGAGELFFGEGSRLTVL.

This clone was recorded a few times. The J gene is TRBJ1-5, the V gene TRBV19; D possibly corresponds to TRBD1 (6 bases). With 7 bases removed from V and 0 bases from J, the gap between germline ends came to 13 bases. This CDR3 comprises 15 residues. Germline lookup yields CDR1 LNHDA and CDR2 SQIVND (reference sequence). The CDR3: CASTIGGLSNQPQHF. In DNA, the CDR3 is TGTGCCAGTACCATCGGGGGGCTTAGCAATCAGCCCCAGCATTTT.

V is TRBV7-9 and J is TRBJ2-3, with TRBD2 matching 8 bases. This CDR3 has 15 residues. Germline lookup yields CDR1 SEHNR and CDR2 FQNEAQ (reference sequence). V dropped 5 bases and J dropped 4; count of bases not matched to a gene: 8. CDR3 sequence reads: CASSPSGRGSDTQYF. CDR3 bases: TGTGCCAGCAGCCCCAGCGGGAGAGGCTCAGATACGCAGTATTTT.

The rearrangement uses TRBV7-2 and TRBJ2-3; a possible D gene is TRBD2 (5 bases). This CDR3 contains 13 residues. In germline, CDR1 is SGHTA, CDR2 FQGNSA. V lost 5 bases to trimming and J lost 7 bases, with 13 bases between them. CDR3 DNA sequence: TGTGCCAGCAGCCTCCAGGACGGGAATACGCAGTATTTT. Translating gives CASSLQDGNTQYF.

The chain joins TRBV6-5 to TRBJ2-7; 9 nucleotides align to TRBD2. From germline, CDR1 is MNHEY and CDR2 SVGAGI. This CDR3 has 14 amino acids. Unmatched junction bases numbered 10, after V lost 6 bases and J lost 7 bases. The CDR3, as DNA: TGTGCCAGCAGGACTAGCGGCCGGGGGTGGGAGCAGTACTTC. Translation: CASRTSGRGWEQYF.

This clone was seen a handful of times. The chain has TRBV19 and TRBJ1-1; 8 bases agree with TRBD1. Germline V CDR1 and CDR2: LNHDA, SQIVND (reference sequence). Trimming took 4 bases from V and 1 from J; bases not matched to a gene: 2. This CDR3 has 14 residues. Here the CDR3 reads CASSTGTGNTEAFF. CDR3 DNA sequence: TGTGCCAGTAGTACAGGGACAGGGAACACTGAAGCTTTCTTT.

In the case of this clone: Other nucleotide sequences from this sample produce the same CDR3. CDR3 DNA sequence: TGTGCCTGGAGAAGGGGACAGGGGGATGGCTACACCTTC. Protein product: CAWRRGQGDGYTF. This rearrangement joins TRBV30 to TRBJ1-2, with 11 bases aligning to TRBD1. Looked up from germline, CDR1 is GTSNPN and CDR2 is SVGIG (reference sequence). The CDR3 is 13 amino acids. Unmatched junction bases numbered 3, after V lost 3 bases and J lost 6 bases.

By share, this clone counts as medium-sized. The chain is built from TRBV2 and TRBJ1-5, with 7 bases aligning to TRBD1. J was trimmed by 6 bases and V by 4 bases; bases with no gene match: 3. The CDR3 contains 13 residues. CDR1 and CDR2 (germline): SNHLY, FYNNEI. The CDR3 DNA is TGTGCCAGCAGTGGGACAGGAGGTCAGCCCCAGCATTTT. This encodes CASSGTGGQPQHF. Together with reference TRBV2 and TRBJ1-5, the CDR3 gives the full variable domain: EPEVTQTPSHQVTQMGQEVILRCVPISNHLYFYWYRQILGQKVEFLVSFYNNEISEKSEIFDDQFSVERPDGSNFTLKIRSTKLEDSAMYFCASSGTGGQPQHFGDGTRLSIL.